Below, one T cell receptor (beta chain) is given with its context. This CDR3 spans 13 amino acids. The germline gives CDR1 SGHNT, CDR2 YENEEA. The V gene lost 1 base and the J gene lost 3 bases, with 7 bases spanning the gap. As originally analysed: Nucleated cell counts were estimated from reference gene primer amplification. Only in-frame clones appear in the TCRdb table, and some are missing; sequencing was by immunoSEQ multiplex PCR. The V and J calls and the clone size are those of that table, but D and trimming were determined from the DNA. The table has about 210,000 clones, over 80% seen once. The recovered donors of Cohort 3 showed two negative PCRs, clearance, or symptom resolution. The sample originates from a study of blood T cell repertoires in COVID-19. Overall study context: Acute-phase and convalescent COVID-19 samples originated in the United States, Italy and Spain.

This chain links TRBV11-3 with TRBJ2-7, with D possibly TRBD2 on 5 matching bases. The sample consisted of PBMCs or T cells enriched from blood (not recorded which). The sequence derives from a man under 40 who had recovered from COVID-19. CDR3 protein: CASSLVSGYEQYF. The CDR3 nucleotides read TGTGCCAGCAGCTTAGTGAGCGGCTACGAGCAGTACTTC.